This TCR beta chain was identified in a study of T cell clones after liver transplantation. Study-wide context: TCRbeta sequencing after a pre-transplant mixed lymphocyte reaction identified graft-donor-reactive clones, later tracked in post-transplant blood. Study conclusions and caveats: Low donor cell numbers restricted donor-reactive repertoire measurement in two subjects.

Germline loops: CDR1 SGHVS, CDR2 FNYEAQ. V shed 1 base and J shed 9 bases, with 10 bases lying between them. The CDR3 totals 13 residues. With regard to this clone: The antigen is undetermined.

Clones were sequenced by immunoSEQ multiplex PCR, and TCRdb holds only the in-frame ones, with some missing. The sample comprises over 90,000 clones, around 84% of which are singletons, and approximately 3% rests with the top ten. The TCR originated in a human patient who received a liver transplant. Some T cells may be supplied by the graft donor. The input for sequencing was CD4+ T cells from blood, taken approximately 50 months after liver transplant. The V call is TRBV7-6, the J call TRBJ1-5; D unclear. The CDR3 nucleotides are TGTGCCAGCAGCTTAGGTCCGAATGGGCCCCAGCATTTT. It is translated as CASSLGPNGPQHF. Full variable domain (outside the CDR3, taken from reference TRBV7-6 and TRBJ1-5): GAGVSQSPRYKVTKRGQDVALRCDPISGHVSLYWYRQALGQGPEFLTYFNYEAQQDKSGLPNDRFSAERPEGSISTLTIQRTEQRDSAMYRCASSLGPNGPQHFGDGTRLSIL.